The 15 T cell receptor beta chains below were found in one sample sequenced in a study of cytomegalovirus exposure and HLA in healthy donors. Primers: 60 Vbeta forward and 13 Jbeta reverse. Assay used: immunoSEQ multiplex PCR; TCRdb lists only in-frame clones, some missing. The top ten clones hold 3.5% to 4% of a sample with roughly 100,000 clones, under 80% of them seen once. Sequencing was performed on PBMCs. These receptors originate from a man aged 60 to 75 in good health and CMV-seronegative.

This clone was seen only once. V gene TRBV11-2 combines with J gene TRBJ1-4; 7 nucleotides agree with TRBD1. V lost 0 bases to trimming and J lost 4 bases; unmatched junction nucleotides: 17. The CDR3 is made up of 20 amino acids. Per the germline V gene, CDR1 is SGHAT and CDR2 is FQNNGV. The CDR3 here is CASSLDAAVTGLGSNEKLFF. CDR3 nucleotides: TGTGCCAGCAGCTTAGATGCGGCGGTGACAGGGCTGGGGAGTAATGAAAAACTGTTTTTT.

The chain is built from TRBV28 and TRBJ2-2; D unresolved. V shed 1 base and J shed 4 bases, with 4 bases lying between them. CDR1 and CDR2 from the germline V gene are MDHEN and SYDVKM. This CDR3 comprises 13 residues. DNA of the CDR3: TGTGCCAGCAGTTTATATAGCACCGGGGAGCTGTTTTTT. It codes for CASSLYSTGELFF.

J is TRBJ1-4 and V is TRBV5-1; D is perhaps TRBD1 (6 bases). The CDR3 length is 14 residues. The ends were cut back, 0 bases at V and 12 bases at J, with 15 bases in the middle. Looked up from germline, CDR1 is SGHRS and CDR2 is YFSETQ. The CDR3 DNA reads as TGCGCCAGCAGCTTGGTGCCAGGGGAGGGGGAACTGTTTTTT. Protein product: CASSLVPGEGELFF.

CDR3 residues: CSVVSGVLDTQYF. The CDR3 nucleotides are TGCAGCGTTGTTAGCGGGGTATTAGATACGCAGTATTTT. The chain recombines TRBV29-1 with TRBJ2-3, with 8 bases fitting TRBD2. J lost 5 bases, V lost 4 bases, and 5 bases had no gene match. This CDR3 region has 13 residues. Germline V lookup: CDR1 SQVTM, CDR2 ANQGSEA.

The CDR3 region is CASSEPQGYTGELFF. CDR3 nucleotide sequence: TGTGCCAGCAGTGAACCACAGGGGTACACCGGGGAGCTGTTTTTT. This sequence joins TRBV6-1 and TRBJ2-2; 7 nucleotides line up with TRBD1. This CDR3 has 15 residues. The V gene's germline CDR1 is MNHNS and CDR2 SASEGT. The J segment lost 3 bases and the V segment lost 2 bases, leaving 3 bases of the junction unmatched.

The CDR3, as DNA: TGTGCCAGCAGCGTCGAGGGTCGATCCGAGGGGGAGCTGTTTTTT. Translation gives CASSVEGRSEGELFF. The chain has TRBV9 and TRBJ2-2; D perhaps matches TRBD2 (5 bases). Germline CDR1 and CDR2: SGDLS and YYNGEE. The CDR3 covers 15 residues. V lost 2 bases to trimming and J lost 8 bases, with 16 bases between them.

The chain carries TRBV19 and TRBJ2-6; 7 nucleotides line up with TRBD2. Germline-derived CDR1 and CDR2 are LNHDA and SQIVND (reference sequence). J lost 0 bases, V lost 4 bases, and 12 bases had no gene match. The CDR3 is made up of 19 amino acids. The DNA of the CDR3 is TGTGCCAGTAGTAGCGAGCGGGACCGCCAGAGCTCTGGGGCCAACGTCCTGACTTTC. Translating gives CASSSERDRQSSGANVLTF.

The CDR3 sequence is CASSFERLAGIFTDTQYF. DNA for the CDR3: TGCGCCAGCAGCTTCGAGCGACTAGCGGGGATCTTCACAGATACGCAGTATTTT. The chain couples TRBV5-1 to TRBJ2-3, with 11 bases lining up with TRBD2. The CDR3 is 18 residues long. V lost 2 bases to trimming and J lost 2 bases; unmatched junction nucleotides: 10. Germline V lookup: CDR1 SGHRS, CDR2 YFSETQ.

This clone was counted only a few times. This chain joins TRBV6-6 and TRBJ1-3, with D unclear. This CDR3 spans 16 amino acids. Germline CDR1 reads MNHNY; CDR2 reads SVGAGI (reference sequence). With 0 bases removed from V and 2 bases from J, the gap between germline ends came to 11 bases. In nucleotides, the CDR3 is TGTGCCAGCAGTTACTCGGGAGGAAAAACTGGAAACACCATATATTTT. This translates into CASSYSGGKTGNTIYF.

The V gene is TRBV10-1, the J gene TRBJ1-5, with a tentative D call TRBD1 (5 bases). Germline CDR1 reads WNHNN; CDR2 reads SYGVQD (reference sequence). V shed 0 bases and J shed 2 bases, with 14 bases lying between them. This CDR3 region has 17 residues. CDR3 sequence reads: CASSESPLGGGNQPQHF. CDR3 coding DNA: TGCGCCAGCAGTGAGTCCCCTCTAGGAGGGGGCAATCAGCCCCAGCATTTT.

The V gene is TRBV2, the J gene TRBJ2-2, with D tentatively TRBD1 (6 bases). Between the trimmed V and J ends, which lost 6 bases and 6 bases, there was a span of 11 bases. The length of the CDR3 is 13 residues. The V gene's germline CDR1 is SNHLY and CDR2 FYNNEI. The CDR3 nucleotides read TGTGCCAGCAGAACAGGGATCGCCGGGGAGCTGTTTTTT. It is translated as CASRTGIAGELFF. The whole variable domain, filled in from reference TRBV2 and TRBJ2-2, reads EPEVTQTPSHQVTQMGQEVILRCVPISNHLYFYWYRQILGQKVEFLVSFYNNEISEKSEIFDDQFSVERPDGSNFTLKIRSTKLEDSAMYFCASRTGIAGELFFGEGSRLTVL.

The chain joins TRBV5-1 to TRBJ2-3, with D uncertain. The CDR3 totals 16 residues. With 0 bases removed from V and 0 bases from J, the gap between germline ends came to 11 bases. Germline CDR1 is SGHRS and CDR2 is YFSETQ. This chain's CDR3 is CASSLGGRSSTDTQYF. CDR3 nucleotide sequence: TGCGCCAGCAGCTTGGGTGGCAGGTCTAGCACAGATACGCAGTATTTT.

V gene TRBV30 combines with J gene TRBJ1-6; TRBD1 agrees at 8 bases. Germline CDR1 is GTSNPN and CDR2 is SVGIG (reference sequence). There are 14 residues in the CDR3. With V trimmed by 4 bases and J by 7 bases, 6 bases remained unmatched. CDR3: CAWTGGSSNSPLHF. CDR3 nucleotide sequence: TGTGCCTGGACAGGGGGCTCAAGCAATTCACCCCTCCACTTT.

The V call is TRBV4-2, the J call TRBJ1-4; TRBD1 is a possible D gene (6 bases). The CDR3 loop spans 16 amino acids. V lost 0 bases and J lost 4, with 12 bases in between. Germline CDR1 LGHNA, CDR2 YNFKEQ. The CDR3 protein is CASSQDLYRVNEKLFF. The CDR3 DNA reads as TGTGCCAGCAGCCAAGATCTCTACAGGGTTAATGAAAAACTGTTTTTT.

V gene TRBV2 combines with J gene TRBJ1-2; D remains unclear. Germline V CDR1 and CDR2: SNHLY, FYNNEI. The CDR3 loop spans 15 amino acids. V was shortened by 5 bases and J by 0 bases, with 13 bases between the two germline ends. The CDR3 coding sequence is TGTGCCAGCAGTCCCCATGAGGTAACTAACTATGGCTACACCTTC. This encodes CASSPHEVTNYGYTF.